This TCR beta chain was captured in a study of T cell changes during pregnancy in multiple sclerosis. Produced via immunoSEQ multiplex PCR; TCRdb's table is partial and in-frame only. The profile shows tens of thousands of clones, about 90% of them singletons. The germline V gene has CDR1 MNHEY and CDR2 SVGAGI. Trimming cost V 2 bases and J 8 bases; bases outside gene matches: 9. The CDR3 covers 16 residues. Sequencing used peripheral blood, obtained in the second trimester of pregnancy. The TCR was taken from a female donor with multiple sclerosis, enrolled in a pregnancy study. The V call is TRBV6-5, the J call TRBJ1-4; 9 bases fit TRBD1. CDR3 coding DNA: TGTGCCAGCAGTTACCTACCGGGACAGGGTGACGAAAAACTGTTTTTT. This translates into CASSYLPGQGDEKLFF.